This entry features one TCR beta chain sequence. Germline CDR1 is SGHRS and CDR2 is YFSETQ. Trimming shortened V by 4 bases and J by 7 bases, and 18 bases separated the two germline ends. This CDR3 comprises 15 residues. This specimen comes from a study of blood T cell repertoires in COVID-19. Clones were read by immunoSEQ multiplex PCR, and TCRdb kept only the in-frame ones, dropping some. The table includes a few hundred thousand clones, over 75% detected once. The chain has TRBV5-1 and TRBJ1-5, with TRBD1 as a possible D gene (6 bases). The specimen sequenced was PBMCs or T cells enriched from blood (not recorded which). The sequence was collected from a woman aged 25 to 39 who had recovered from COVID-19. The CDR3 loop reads CASSTGTGNRQPQHF. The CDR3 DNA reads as TGCGCCAGCAGCACCGGTACAGGGAACAGGCAGCCCCAGCATTTT.